The 10 T cell receptor beta chains listed next were all sequenced from one sample in a study of blood T cell repertoires in COVID-19. TCRdb's table, derived via immunoSEQ multiplex PCR, lists solely in-frame clones and lacks some. Of 44,000 or so clones listed, approximately 87% are singletons. Sequencing used peripheral blood. The receptor source for this set is a human donor in a cohort sampled during active COVID-19.

The V call is TRBV9, the J call TRBJ1-2; D gene ambiguous. The CDR3 sequence is 15 residues long. The V end was cut by 4 bases, the J end by 5 bases, with 18 bases between. The germline gives CDR1 SGDLS, CDR2 YYNGEE. The CDR3 sequence: CASSSRVDGLYGYTF. CDR3 sequence (DNA): TGTGCCAGCAGCTCCCGGGTCGACGGGTTATATGGCTACACCTTC.

The chain employs TRBV5-1 and TRBJ1-4; 10 bases map to TRBD1. Unmatched junction bases numbered 4, after V lost 3 bases and J lost 5 bases. CDR1 is SGHRS and CDR2 is YFSETQ in the germline V gene. The CDR3 runs 15 residues. As DNA, the CDR3 is TGCGCCAGCAGCTATGGACAGGGGGGGAATGAAAAACTGTTTTTT. Translation gives CASSYGQGGNEKLFF.

This chain links TRBV5-6 with TRBJ2-3, with unresolved D. V lost 3 bases and J lost 4, with 6 bases in between. Germline V gives CDR1 SGHDT, CDR2 YYEEEE. The CDR3 extends over 12 amino acids. Here the CDR3 reads CASSSEADTQYF. In nucleotides, the CDR3 is TGTGCCAGCAGCTCTGAGGCAGATACGCAGTATTTT. Looking up the rest from reference TRBV5-6 and TRBJ2-3 gives the full variable domain: DAGVTQSPTHLIKTRGQQVTLRCSPKSGHDTVSWYQQALGQGPQFIFQYYEEEERQRGNFPDRFSGHQFPNYSSELNVNALLLGDSALYLCASSSEADTQYFGPGTRLTVL.

V and J are TRBV5-4 and TRBJ1-2; no clear D gene. V lost 3 bases, J lost 3 bases, and 12 bases lay in between. The CDR3 consists of 14 residues. Germline lookup yields CDR1 SGHNT and CDR2 YYREEE (reference sequence). CDR3 region: CASSSPRSDYGYTF. DNA of the CDR3: TGTGCCAGCAGCTCTCCGCGGAGCGACTATGGCTACACCTTC.

A word on this clone: At one of its ends the junction is not consistent with the germline gene, which may arise from a read error. The rearrangement uses TRBV18 and TRBJ2-5; possibly TRBD1 for D (5 bases). CDR3 length: 14 amino acids. The germline gives CDR1 KGHSH, CDR2 LQKENI. CDR3 DNA sequence: TGTGCCACCTCAAGCAGTAGGGGCCAAGAGACCCAGTACTTC. Its translation is CATSSSRGQETQYF.

The J gene is TRBJ2-2, the V gene TRBV6-4; the match to TRBD2 covers 7 bases. Germline loops: CDR1 MRHNA, CDR2 SNTAGT. After removal of 4 bases from V and 6 bases from J, the junction contained 5 bases not matched to a gene. The CDR3 has 14 amino acids. CDR3 residues: CASSAIRGAGELFF. The CDR3 region has the DNA TGTGCCAGCAGTGCCATTCGGGGGGCCGGGGAGCTGTTTTTT.

The V and J genes are TRBV7-9 and TRBJ2-1; the match to TRBD1 covers 8 bases. The V and J ends lost 4 bases and 3 bases, in that order; junction bases with no gene match: 17. From germline, CDR1 is SEHNR and CDR2 FQNEAQ (reference sequence). CDR3 length equals 19 residues. This CDR3 reads CASSSQGQGAVTNYNEQFF. Written as DNA, the CDR3 is TGTGCCAGCAGCTCCCAGGGGCAGGGGGCGGTAACGAACTACAATGAGCAGTTCTTC. The variable domain in full, with the rest retrieved from reference TRBV7-9 and TRBJ2-1, is DTGVSQNPRHKITKRGQNVTFRCDPISEHNRLYWYRQTLGQGPEFLTYFQNEAQLEKSRLLSDRFSAERPKGSFSTLEIQRTEQGDSAMYLCASSSQGQGAVTNYNEQFFGPGTRLTVL.

J is TRBJ2-5 and V is TRBV5-1; D is possibly TRBD2 (5 bases). V was pared by 4 bases and J by 2 bases, with 12 bases between. The CDR3 has 14 residues. Germline CDR1 reads SGHRS; CDR2 reads YFSETQ. As DNA, the CDR3 is TGCGCCAGCAGCCCGAGTTTAGCGCAAGAGACCCAGTACTTC. It is translated as CASSPSLAQETQYF.

This clone has more than one count but fewer than ten. The genes are TRBV11-2 and TRBJ2-2; 10 bases are a match to TRBD2. This CDR3 is 16 amino acids long. With 3 bases clipped from V and 6 bases from J, the junction kept 7 bases outside the gene matches. CDR1 SGHAT and CDR2 FQNNGV come from the germline V gene. CDR3 sequence reads: CASSFPSGGKAGELFF. In DNA form, the CDR3 reads TGTGCCAGCAGCTTCCCTAGCGGGGGCAAGGCCGGGGAGCTGTTTTTT.

J is TRBJ2-2 and V is TRBV18, with 12 bases lining up with TRBD1. There are 18 residues in the CDR3. After removal of 5 bases from V and 9 bases from J, the junction contained 16 bases not matched to a gene. The germline gives CDR1 KGHSH, CDR2 LQKENI. CDR3 loop: CASSSGTGGAWGNRELFF. The DNA for the CDR3 is TGTGCCAGCTCATCCGGGACAGGGGGCGCCTGGGGAAACCGGGAGCTGTTTTTT.